This TCR beta chain was identified in a study of Ad26.COV2.S vaccination and SARS-CoV-2 variants. As for the study in general: Ad26.COV2.S shots went into the muscle once or twice, 56 days apart.

The repertoire was sequenced with immunoSEQ multiplex PCR; TCRdb's copy has only in-frame clones and lacks some. The table records 350,000 to 400,000 clones, 80% to 90% of them present only once. The germline V gene has CDR1 MNHEY and CDR2 SVGAGI. The CDR3 loop spans 12 amino acids. V shed 5 bases and J shed 6 bases, with 9 bases lying between them. Sample treatment: around 19 received Ad26.COV2.S at low or high dose, single or two shots; 5 received placebo; per-sample allocation not given. It was on day 63 after the first vaccine or placebo injection that samples were taken. In Boston, the donor was an adult between 18-55 years of age. General study results and limits: Placebo and vaccine recipients had non-spike TCR breadth that was similar. Measures of TCR breadth and depth may have fallen short of total T cell responses.

A remark on this clone: What it binds is not known.

The chain links TRBV6-5 to TRBJ2-3; weak D call: TRBD2 (5 bases). The clonotype originates from a person aged 18-65 years who received the Ad26.COV2.S COVID-19 vaccine or a placebo. The sequencing here drew on peripheral blood, taken in a trial of Ad26.COV2.S vaccine versus placebo. CDR3 sequence: CASSLAPDTQYF. Here the CDR3 DNA reads TGTGCCAGCAGTCTAGCCCCGGATACGCAGTATTTT.